This T cell receptor (beta chain) was found in a study of blood T cell repertoires in COVID-19. Study-wide background: The samples span acute and convalescent COVID-19 from the United States, Italy and Spain.

As processed by the authors: Nucleated cell number was recorded as an estimate derived from reference gene primer amplification. Some clones are missing from TCRdb's copy, which holds only in-frame ones; the method was immunoSEQ multiplex PCR. Clone size and V and J calls were adopted from that table, with D and trimming inferred from the DNA. The sample has 90,000 to 150,000 clones, approximately 80% seen once; the top ten hold roughly 4%. Germline-derived CDR1 and CDR2 are SGHTA and FQGNSA. The CDR3 is made up of 16 amino acids. The V and J ends lost 7 bases and 3 bases, in that order; junction bases with no gene match: 12.

Specimen: peripheral blood. This sequence joins TRBV7-2 and TRBJ2-1; 7 nucleotides agree with TRBD2. The TCR comes from a woman older than 75 with acute or convalescent COVID-19. The DNA for the CDR3 is TGTGCCAGCAACTCCGCCGTAGCGGGCTTCTACAATGAGCAGTTCTTC. Protein: CASNSAVAGFYNEQFF.